This T cell receptor (beta chain) was sequenced during a study of cytomegalovirus exposure and HLA in healthy donors. Only a few counts were recorded for this clone. This PCR relied on a set of 60 Vbeta primers and 13 Jbeta primers. This table comes from immunoSEQ multiplex PCR, and its TCRdb copy is limited to in-frame clones, with some not included. The sample contains 100,000 or so clones, 13% to 15% of which appear only once. The origin of this receptor is a female donor in good health and CMV-seronegative. Sequencing input: PBMCs.

The CDR3, as DNA: TGTGCCAGCTCACCCCAGCAGGCCTCAAGGGGCCATCCCGGGGAGCTGTTTTTT. Translated: CASSPQQASRGHPGELFF. J is TRBJ2-2 and V is TRBV18, with D maybe TRBD1 (5 bases). V dropped 3 bases and J dropped 6 bases, with 23 bases sitting between them. The CDR3 has 18 residues. CDR1 is KGHSH and CDR2 is LQKENI in the germline V gene.